This paragraph reports one TCR beta chain. Its antigen is as yet unknown. The table came from immunoSEQ multiplex PCR; TCRdb's copy has only in-frame clones and leaves some out. The repertoire holds fewer than 60,000 clones, with approximately 80% as singletons. CDR3 length equals 15 residues. Germline V gives CDR1 SGHAT, CDR2 FQNNGV. J gave up 6 bases and V 6 bases, and 13 bases lay outside the gene matches. Every patient had mismatch repair deficiency by PCR or immunohistochemistry. TCRs were sequenced from three patients responding to pembrolizumab. This specimen comes from a study of PD-1 blockade in mismatch repair-deficient tumors. Study-level information: All were previously treated, progressing patients with approximately 12 mismatch repair-deficient cancer types. General study points: Tumor-resident clones, often undetectable pretreatment in blood, expanded then contracted after pembrolizumab.

The specimen comprised PBMCs, sampled before pembrolizumab treatment. The receptor was derived from an adult with mismatch repair-deficient cancer. The rearrangement uses TRBV11-2 and TRBJ2-7; the match to TRBD2 covers 8 bases. In nucleotides, the CDR3 is TGTGCCAGCAGTTTCAGCGGGGGCAAAGGGCTCGAGCAGTACTTC. Its protein product is CASSFSGGKGLEQYF. The variable domain in full, completed from reference TRBV11-2 and TRBJ2-7, reads EAGVAQSPRYKIIEKRQSVAFWCNPISGHATLYWYQQILGQGPKLLIQFQNNGVVDDSQLPKDRFSAERLKGVDSTLKIQPAKLEDSAVYLCASSFSGGKGLEQYFGPGTRLTVT.